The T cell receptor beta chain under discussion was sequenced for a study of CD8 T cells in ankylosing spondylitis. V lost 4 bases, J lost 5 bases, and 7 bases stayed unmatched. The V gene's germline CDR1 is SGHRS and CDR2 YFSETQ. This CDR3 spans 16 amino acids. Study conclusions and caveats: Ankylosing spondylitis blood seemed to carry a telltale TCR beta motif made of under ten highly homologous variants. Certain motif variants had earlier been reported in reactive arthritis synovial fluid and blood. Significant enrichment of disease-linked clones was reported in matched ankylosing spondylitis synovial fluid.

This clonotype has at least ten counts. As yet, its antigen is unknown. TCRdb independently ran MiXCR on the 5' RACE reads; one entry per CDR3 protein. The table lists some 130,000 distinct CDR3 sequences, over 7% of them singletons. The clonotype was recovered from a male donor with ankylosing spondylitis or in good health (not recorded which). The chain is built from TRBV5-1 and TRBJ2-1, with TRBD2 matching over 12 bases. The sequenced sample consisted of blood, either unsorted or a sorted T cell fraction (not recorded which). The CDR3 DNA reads TGCGCCAGCAGCGCCGAACTAGCGGGGGGAAACAATGAGCAGTTCTTC. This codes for CASSAELAGGNNEQFF.